Included here is one T cell receptor (beta chain) sequence, with context. Its antigen is unknown. Deep-level settings were used for running the assay. The repertoire was sequenced with immunoSEQ multiplex PCR; TCRdb's copy has only in-frame clones and lacks some. The data show some 2,500,000 clones, more than 85% seen once. The data were taken from a study of shared clonotypes between healthy human individuals. Overall study context: Per donor, three plates held CD4 naive cells, three held CD4 memory, two held CD8 naive and one held CD8 memory. The study, taken as a whole, reports: Roughly 5% of naive CD4 clonotypes were shared across four donors.

The CDR3 contains 14 residues. With 5 bases clipped from V and 4 bases from J, the junction kept 4 bases outside the gene matches. Germline V CDR1 and CDR2: SGHTA, FQGTGA. Naive CD45RA+ and memory CD45RA-negative subsets were split from CD4+ cells. V usage is TRBV7-3 and J usage is TRBJ2-2, with 7 bases aligning to TRBD1. The source material was naive CD4+ T cells from PBMCs. Subset reported: CD45RA+ positively selected. The source of this sequence is a man between 18 and 29 years old in good health. Some clones in this sample may be carry-over from other donors' samples. The CDR3 protein is CASSQQGTTGELFF. Written as DNA, the CDR3 is TGTGCCAGCAGCCAACAGGGGACCACCGGGGAGCTGTTTTTT.